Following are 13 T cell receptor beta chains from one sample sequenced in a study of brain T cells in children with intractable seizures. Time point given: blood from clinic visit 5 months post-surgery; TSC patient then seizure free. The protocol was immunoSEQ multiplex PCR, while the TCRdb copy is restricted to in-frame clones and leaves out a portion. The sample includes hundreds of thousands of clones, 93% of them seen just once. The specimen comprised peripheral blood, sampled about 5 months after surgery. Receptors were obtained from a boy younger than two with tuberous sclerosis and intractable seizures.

CDR3 in DNA: TGCGCCAGCAGCCAACGTACCGACTCCTACGAGCAGTACTTC. Protein product: CASSQRTDSYEQYF. This chain joins TRBV4-1 and TRBJ2-7; D remains ambiguous. The germline V gene encodes CDR1 MGHRA and CDR2 YSYEKL. The CDR3 loop spans 14 amino acids. The V end was cut by 2 bases, the J end by 0 bases, with 8 bases between.

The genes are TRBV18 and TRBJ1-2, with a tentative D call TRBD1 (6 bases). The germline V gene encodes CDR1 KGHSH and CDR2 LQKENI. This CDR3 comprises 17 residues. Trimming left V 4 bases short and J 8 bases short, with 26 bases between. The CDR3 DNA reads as TGTGCCAGCTCACGGGAACAGGGCCCCTACCAACTATGGGGCTACACCTTC. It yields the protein CASSREQGPYQLWGYTF. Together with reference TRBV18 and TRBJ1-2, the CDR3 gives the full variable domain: NAGVMQNPRHLVRRRGQEARLRCSPMKGHSHVYWYRQLPEEGLKFMVYLQKENIIDESGMPKERFSAEFPKEGPSILRIQQVVRGDSAAYFCASSREQGPYQLWGYTFGSGTRLTVV.

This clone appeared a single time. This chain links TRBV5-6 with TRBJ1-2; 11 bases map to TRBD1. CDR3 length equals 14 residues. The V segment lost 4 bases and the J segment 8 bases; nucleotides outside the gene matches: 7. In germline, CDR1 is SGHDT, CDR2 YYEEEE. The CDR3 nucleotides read TGTGCCAGCAGCGCCGGGACAGGGGGAGAGGGCTACACCTTC. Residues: CASSAGTGGEGYTF.

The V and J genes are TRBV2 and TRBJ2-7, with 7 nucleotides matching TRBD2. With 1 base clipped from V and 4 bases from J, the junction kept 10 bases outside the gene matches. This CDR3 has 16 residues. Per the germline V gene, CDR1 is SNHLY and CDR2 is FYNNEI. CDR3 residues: CASSEGDERGPYEQYF. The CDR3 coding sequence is TGTGCCAGCAGTGAAGGGGATGAGCGGGGACCTTACGAGCAGTACTTC.

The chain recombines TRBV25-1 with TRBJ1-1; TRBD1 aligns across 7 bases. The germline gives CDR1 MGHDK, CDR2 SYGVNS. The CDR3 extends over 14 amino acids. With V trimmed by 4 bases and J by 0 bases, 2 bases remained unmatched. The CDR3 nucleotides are TGTGCCAGCAGTGGACAGGGCTTGAACACTGAAGCTTTCTTT. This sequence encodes CASSGQGLNTEAFF.

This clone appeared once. CDR3 region: CASSDRDRGWEKLFF. The CDR3 DNA sequence: TGTGCCAGTAGTGACCGGGACAGGGGATGGGAAAAACTGTTTTTT. The chain is built from TRBV19 and TRBJ1-4; 10 positions match TRBD1. The V and J ends lost 5 bases and 8 bases, in that order; junction bases with no gene match: 8. CDR3 size: 15 residues. CDR1 and CDR2 (germline): LNHDA, SQIVND (reference sequence).

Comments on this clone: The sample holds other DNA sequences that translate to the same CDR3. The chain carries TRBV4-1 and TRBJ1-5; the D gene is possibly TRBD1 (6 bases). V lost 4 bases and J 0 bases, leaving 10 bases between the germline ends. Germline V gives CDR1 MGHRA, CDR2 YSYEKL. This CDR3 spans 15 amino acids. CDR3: CASSLGGSSNQPQHF. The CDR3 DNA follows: TGCGCCAGCAGCCTAGGGGGAAGTAGCAATCAGCCCCAGCATTTT.

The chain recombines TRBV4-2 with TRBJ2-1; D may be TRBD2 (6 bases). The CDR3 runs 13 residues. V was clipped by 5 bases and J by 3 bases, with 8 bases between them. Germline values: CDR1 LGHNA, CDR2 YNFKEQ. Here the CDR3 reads CASSAGGYNEQFF. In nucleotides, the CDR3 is TGTGCCAGCAGCGCCGGGGGCTACAATGAGCAGTTCTTC.

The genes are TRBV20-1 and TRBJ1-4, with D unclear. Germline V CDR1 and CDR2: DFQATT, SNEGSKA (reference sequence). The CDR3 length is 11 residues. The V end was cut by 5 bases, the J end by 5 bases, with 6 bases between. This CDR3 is CSAAENEKLFF. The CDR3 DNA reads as TGCAGTGCTGCGGAAAATGAAAAACTGTTTTTT.

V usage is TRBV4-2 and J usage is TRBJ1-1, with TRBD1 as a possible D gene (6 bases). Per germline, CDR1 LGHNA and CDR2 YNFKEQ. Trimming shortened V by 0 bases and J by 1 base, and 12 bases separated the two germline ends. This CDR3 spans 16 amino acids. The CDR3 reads CASSQDTHRANTEAFF. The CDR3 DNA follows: TGTGCCAGCAGCCAAGATACCCACAGGGCGAACACTGAAGCTTTCTTT.

CDR3 protein: CATSDGLLAGLTDTQYF. Written as DNA, the CDR3 is TGTGCCACCAGTGACGGATTACTAGCGGGATTGACAGATACGCAGTATTTT. The chain is built from TRBV24-1 and TRBJ2-3, with 10 positions matching TRBD2. The length of the CDR3 is 17 residues. Germline V lookup: CDR1 KGHDR, CDR2 SFDVKD. After removal of 4 bases from V and 3 bases from J, the junction contained 9 bases not matched to a gene.

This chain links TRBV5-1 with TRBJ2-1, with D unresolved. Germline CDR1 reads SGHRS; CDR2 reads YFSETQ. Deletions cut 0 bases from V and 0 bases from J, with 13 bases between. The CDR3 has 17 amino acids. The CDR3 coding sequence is TGCGCCAGCAGCTTGGCCACTCCTTTCAGCTCCTACAATGAGCAGTTCTTC. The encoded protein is CASSLATPFSSYNEQFF.

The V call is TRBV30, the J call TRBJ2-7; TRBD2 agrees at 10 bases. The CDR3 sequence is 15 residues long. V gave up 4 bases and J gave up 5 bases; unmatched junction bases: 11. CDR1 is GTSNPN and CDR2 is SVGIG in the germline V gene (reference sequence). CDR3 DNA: TGTGCCTGGAATCGCCTATACGGGACTAGCGACGAGCAGTACTTC. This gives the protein CAWNRLYGTSDEQYF.